This TCR beta chain was identified in a study of CXCR3-negative and CXCR3-positive naive CD8 T cells. Overall study results and limits: Each naive subset displayed comparably high diversity, whereas memory CD8+ cells displayed much lower diversity. Partly lower CXCR3 expression followed cryopreservation, and most assays relied on fresh PBMCs.

On this clonotype: Its antigen is currently unknown.

The CDR3 runs 15 residues. Germline-derived CDR1 and CDR2 are SGHTA and FQGNSA. All TRB cDNA libraries came from 5' RACE performed with UMI labels. TCRdb reanalyzed the 5' RACE reads and collapses them to one entry per CDR3 protein, without DNA. Its table lists about 57,000 distinct CDR3 sequences. The chain recombines TRBV7-2 with TRBJ1-2; TCRdb returns TRBD1, unconfirmable since there is no DNA. Sequencing used memory CD8+ T cells from blood. The sequence came from a human donor in good health. Some clones in this sample may be carry-over from other donors' samples. The CDR3 loop reads CASSLGIRVAYGYTF.